A single sample gave rise to the 22 T cell receptor beta chains below, sequenced in a study of human T cells and chemical hapten exposure (dated by TCRdb to the early 2020s). The library came from RACE. The reads were generated on a NextSeq 500. TCRdb reprocessing: public reads trimmed at Q25 with fastp, clones called with MiXCR, in-frame beta chains kept. Rows merge per CDR3 protein into single entries with the most common DNA and genes. The sample table holds roughly 52,000 distinct CDR3 sequences, of which 9.5% to 11% were seen once. Around 1.8% of the sample is in the top ten clones. This specimen's time point label, per the study, means: patch test 1, 2 weeks after DPC sensitization. The treatment or condition label, read with the paper, signifies: therapeutic diphenylcyclopropenone sensitization with weekly scalp DPC. Total RNA was extracted from unfractionated whole blood collected in Tempus Blood RNA tubes.

Sequencing was performed on whole blood, taken in connection with sensitization to the hapten diphenylcyclopropenone (DPC). Receptors originate from a woman aged 40 to 50 with alopecia areata. Some clones in this sample may be carry-over from other donors' samples.

This clonotype was counted a few times. The chain has TRBV25-1 and TRBJ2-1, with 9 bases lining up with TRBD2. Trimming cost V 7 bases and J 7 bases; bases outside gene matches: 5. The CDR3 is 13 amino acids. Germline lookup yields CDR1 MGHDK and CDR2 SYGVNS. CDR3 amino acids: CASTGLASNEQFF. As DNA, the CDR3 is TGTGCCAGCACGGGACTAGCTTCTAATGAGCAGTTCTTC.

This sequence joins TRBV7-8 and TRBJ2-1, with D perhaps assigned TRBD1 or TRBD2 (5 bases each). The length of the CDR3 is 18 residues. From germline, CDR1 is SGHVS and CDR2 FQNEAQ. V dropped 1 base and J dropped 0 bases, with 16 bases sitting between them. The CDR3 reads CASSLGSPGTTSYNEQFF. The DNA for the CDR3 is TGTGCCAGCAGCTTAGGGTCACCCGGGACCACCTCCTACAATGAGCAGTTCTTC.

This clonotype was seen repeatedly, ten times or more. V and J are TRBV9 and TRBJ2-5; tentative D call: TRBD2 (5 bases). The CDR3 has 15 amino acids. With 4 bases removed from V and 2 bases from J, the gap between germline ends came to 15 bases. The germline V gene has CDR1 SGDLS and CDR2 YYNGEE. CDR3 amino acids: CASSPTSSEQETQYF. The CDR3 nucleotides are TGTGCCAGCAGCCCAACCAGTAGCGAACAAGAGACCCAGTACTTC.

This clonotype occurred many times. The rearrangement links TRBV29-1 to TRBJ2-1, with a possible D match to TRBD1 (6 bases). Germline assignment: CDR1 SQVTM and CDR2 ANQGSEA. This CDR3 is 12 amino acids long. V was shortened by 3 bases and J by 10 bases, with 13 bases between the two germline ends. The CDR3 DNA follows: TGCAGCGTTGATGAGACAGACAGGGAGCAGTTCTTC. As protein: CSVDETDREQFF.

This clonotype has at least ten counts. This CDR3 fails to terminate in the conserved phenylalanine or tryptophan, so it likely reflects a read error. The gene calls are TRBV7-2 and TRBJ2-1, with D possibly matching TRBD2 (5 bases). This CDR3 spans 13 amino acids. CDR1 is SGHTA and CDR2 is FQGNSA in the germline V gene. CDR3 sequence (DNA): TGTGCCAGCAGCCTAGCAGGCTTTAATGAGCAGTTCTCC. This translates into CASSLAGFNEQFS.

In this sample, this clonotype turned up a few times. The V call is TRBV29-1, the J call TRBJ2-5; D gene uncertain. The CDR3 runs 14 residues. The V end lost 0 bases, the J end lost 1 base, and 9 bases lay between the germline ends. The V gene's germline CDR1 is SQVTM and CDR2 ANQGSEA. CDR3 loop: CSVEDRNSQETQYF. DNA for the CDR3: TGCAGCGTTGAAGATCGGAACAGCCAAGAGACCCAGTACTTC. Filled out from reference TRBV29-1 and TRBJ2-5, the complete variable domain reads SAVISQKPSRDICQRGTSLTIQCQVDSQVTMMFWYRQQPGQSLTLIATANQGSEATYESGFVIDKFPISRPNLTFSTLTVSNMSPEDSSIYLCSVEDRNSQETQYFGPGTRLLVL.

In its sample, this clonotype was seen a few times. The chain couples TRBV12-5 to TRBJ2-7, with 7 bases that match TRBD1. The CDR3 length is 14 residues. V dropped 2 bases and J dropped 3; count of bases not matched to a gene: 4. CDR1 and CDR2 from the germline V gene are LGHNT and FRNRAP. CDR3 coding DNA: TGTGCTAGTGGTTTGCGGGACAGAGTCTACGAGCAGTACTTC. Its protein is CASGLRDRVYEQYF.

This clonotype was detected many times. CDR3 bases: TGTGCCAGCAGCCTAGGAGCTCGTATGCCCCAGCATTTT. Translating it yields CASSLGARMPQHF. The chain uses TRBV11-2 and TRBJ1-5; D not resolved. Trimming cost V 5 bases and J 9 bases, with 14 bases left between them. The CDR3 runs to 13 residues. Germline CDR1 SGHAT, CDR2 FQNNGV.

This rearrangement joins TRBV24-1 to TRBJ2-7; a possible D gene is TRBD2 (6 bases). This CDR3 region has 14 residues. The V gene lost 6 bases and the J gene lost 2 bases, with 13 bases spanning the gap. The germline gives CDR1 KGHDR, CDR2 SFDVKD. CDR3 in amino acids: CATSHGGSPYEQYF. The CDR3 DNA reads TGTGCCACCAGTCACGGGGGAAGCCCCTACGAGCAGTACTTC.

This chain connects TRBV2 to TRBJ1-1; D possibly corresponds to TRBD1 (5 bases). The CDR3 loop spans 13 amino acids. Between the trimmed V and J ends, which lost 5 bases and 0 bases, there was a span of 7 bases. In germline, CDR1 is SNHLY, CDR2 FYNNEI. CDR3 residues: CASSKGVNTEAFF. The CDR3, as DNA: TGTGCCAGCAGTAAAGGGGTGAACACTGAAGCTTTCTTT.

This clonotype was counted a few times. The genes are TRBV19 and TRBJ2-5, with D tentatively TRBD1 or TRBD2 (5 bases each). The CDR3 runs 15 residues. Trimming shortened V by 5 bases and J by 1 base, and 14 bases separated the two germline ends. From germline, CDR1 is LNHDA and CDR2 SQIVND (reference sequence). The DNA for the CDR3 is TGTGCCAGTAGTGCAACCACAGGACTCCAAGAGACCCAGTACTTC. The encoded protein is CASSATTGLQETQYF.

The chain links TRBV12-3 or TRBV12-4 to TRBJ2-1; 8 nucleotides match TRBD1. V shed 5 bases and J 9 bases; nucleotides not matched to a gene: 6. The CDR3 spans 13 residues. CDR3 loop: CASSPQTGVEQFF. CDR3 nucleotide sequence: TGTGCCAGCAGTCCCCAGACAGGGGTTGAGCAGTTCTTC.

This clonotype was counted between two and nine times. The chain carries TRBV30 and TRBJ2-3; D is tentatively TRBD1 or TRBD2 (7 bases each). Trimming shortened V by 8 bases and J by 6 bases, and 15 bases separated the two germline ends. This CDR3 comprises 12 residues. Per the germline V gene, CDR1 is GTSNPN and CDR2 is SVGIG (reference sequence). CDR3 region: CAGSQGGDTQYF. Written as DNA, the CDR3 is TGTGCCGGATCCCAGGGGGGGGATACGCAGTATTTT.

The chain carries TRBV2 and TRBJ2-7; D unclear. Per the germline V gene, CDR1 is SNHLY and CDR2 is FYNNEI. V shed 5 bases and J shed 3 bases, with 14 bases lying between them. This CDR3 has 14 amino acids. The CDR3 DNA is TGTGCCAGCAGTTCCGGGCCCCTGCACTACGAGCAGTACTTC. It translates to CASSSGPLHYEQYF.

The chain has TRBV19 and TRBJ1-2, with a possible D match to TRBD1 (6 bases). CDR3 length: 17 residues. The germline gives CDR1 LNHDA, CDR2 SQIVND (reference sequence). V was trimmed by 0 bases and J by 6 bases, leaving 20 bases between them. The CDR3: CASSIEGTLGLWDGYTF. The DNA for the CDR3 is TGTGCCAGTAGTATAGAGGGGACACTCGGTCTCTGGGATGGCTACACCTTC.

On this clonotype: Given the absence of the conserved phenylalanine or tryptophan at the CDR3 end, a read error is likely. The rearrangement joins TRBV29-1 to TRBJ2-3; D is perhaps TRBD1 or TRBD2 (5 bases each). V gave up 7 bases and J gave up 6 bases, with 17 bases separating them. Germline-derived CDR1 and CDR2 are SQVTM and ANQGSEA. The CDR3 extends over 13 amino acids. The CDR3 sequence is CSATPGRGDTQYI. DNA of the CDR3: TGCAGCGCTACTCCGGGGCGCGGGGATACGCAGTATATT.

J is TRBJ1-1 and V is TRBV29-1; D perhaps matches TRBD1 (6 bases). The germline V gene encodes CDR1 SQVTM and CDR2 ANQGSEA. Trimming took off 6 bases at V and 4 bases at J, with 15 bases between the two ends. The CDR3 runs 13 residues. CDR3 in amino acids: CSVARGQGTEAFF. CDR3 DNA sequence: TGCAGCGTCGCTCGGGGGCAGGGCACTGAAGCTTTCTTT.

This clonotype was detected ten times or more. V and J are TRBV20-1 and TRBJ2-3, with D possibly called TRBD1 or TRBD2 (5 bases each). Germline-derived CDR1 and CDR2 are DFQATT and SNEGSKA (reference sequence). The V gene lost 6 bases and the J gene lost 2 bases, with 18 bases spanning the gap. This CDR3 region has 15 residues. The DNA for the CDR3 is TGCAGTGCCCCGTCCACGGGGACGAACACAGATACGCAGTATTTT. Translated, it gives CSAPSTGTNTDTQYF.

The chain is built from TRBV12-5 and TRBJ2-1, with D tentatively TRBD2 (6 bases). Germline lookup yields CDR1 LGHNT and CDR2 FRNRAP. The germline V and J ends were trimmed by 3 bases and 0 bases, with 9 bases remaining between them. This CDR3 has 15 residues. This CDR3 reads CASGLGGNSYNEQFF. The CDR3 DNA sequence: TGTGCTAGTGGTTTAGGCGGGAACTCCTACAATGAGCAGTTCTTC.

This clonotype was found many times. This rearrangement joins TRBV2 to TRBJ2-3; the match to TRBD2 covers 11 bases. V lost 3 bases to trimming and J lost 8 bases; unmatched junction nucleotides: 22. The CDR3 loop spans 20 amino acids. The germline V gene has CDR1 SNHLY and CDR2 FYNNEI. The chain's CDR3 is CASSELAGGLQTPGRSTQYF. In nucleotides, the CDR3 is TGTGCCAGCAGTGAGTTAGCGGGAGGGCTGCAAACACCAGGCCGCAGTACGCAGTATTTT.

The chain links TRBV10-3 to TRBJ2-7, with D perhaps TRBD1 (5 bases). From germline, CDR1 is ENHRY and CDR2 SYGVKD. The germline V and J ends were trimmed by 6 bases and 5 bases, with 17 bases remaining between them. The CDR3 covers 14 residues. CDR3 residues: CAISPGQPGDEQYF. The CDR3 region has the DNA TGTGCCATCAGCCCCGGACAACCTGGCGACGAGCAGTACTTC.

This chain joins TRBV5-6 and TRBJ1-6; TRBD1 might be the D (5 bases). The CDR3 is made up of 15 amino acids. V lost 1 base and J lost 5, with 10 bases in between. Germline CDR1 reads SGHDT; CDR2 reads YYEEEE. CDR3 coding DNA: TGTGCCAGCAGCTTGCGTCAGGGTGATAATTCACCCCTCCACTTT. This gives the protein CASSLRQGDNSPLHF.